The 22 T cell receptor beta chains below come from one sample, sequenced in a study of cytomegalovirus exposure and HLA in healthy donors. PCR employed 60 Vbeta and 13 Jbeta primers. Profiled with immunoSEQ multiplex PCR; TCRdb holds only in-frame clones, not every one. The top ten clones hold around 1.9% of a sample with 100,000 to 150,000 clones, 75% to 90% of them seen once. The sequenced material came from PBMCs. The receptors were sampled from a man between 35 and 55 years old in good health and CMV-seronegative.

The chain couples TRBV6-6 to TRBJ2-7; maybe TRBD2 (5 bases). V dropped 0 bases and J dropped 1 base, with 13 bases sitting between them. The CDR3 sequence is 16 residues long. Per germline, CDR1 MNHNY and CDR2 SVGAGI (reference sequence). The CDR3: CASSYSTRTSSYEQYF. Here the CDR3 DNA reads TGTGCCAGCAGTTACTCGACGAGGACTTCATCCTACGAGCAGTACTTC.

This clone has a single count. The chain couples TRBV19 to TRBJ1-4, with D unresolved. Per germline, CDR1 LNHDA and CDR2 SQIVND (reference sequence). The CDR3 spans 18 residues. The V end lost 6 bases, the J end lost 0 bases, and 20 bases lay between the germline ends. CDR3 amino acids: CASRPRGGFGATNEKLFF. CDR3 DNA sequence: TGTGCCAGTAGGCCCAGAGGAGGATTTGGAGCAACTAATGAAAAACTGTTTTTT.

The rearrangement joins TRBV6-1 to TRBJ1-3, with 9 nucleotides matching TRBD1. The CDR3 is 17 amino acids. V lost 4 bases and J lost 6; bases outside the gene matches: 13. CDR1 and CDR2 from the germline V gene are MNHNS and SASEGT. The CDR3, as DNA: TGTGCCAGCAGTGGAAGCCGGGACAGGGACTCGATAAACACCATATATTTT. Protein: CASSGSRDRDSINTIYF.

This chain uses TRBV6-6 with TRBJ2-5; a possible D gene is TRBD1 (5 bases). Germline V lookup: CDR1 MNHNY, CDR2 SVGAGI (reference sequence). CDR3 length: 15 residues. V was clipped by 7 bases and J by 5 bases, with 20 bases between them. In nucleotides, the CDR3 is TGTGCCAGCAAAACCCTAGGTGGCAGGGCGGAGACCCAGTACTTC. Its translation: CASKTLGGRAETQYF.

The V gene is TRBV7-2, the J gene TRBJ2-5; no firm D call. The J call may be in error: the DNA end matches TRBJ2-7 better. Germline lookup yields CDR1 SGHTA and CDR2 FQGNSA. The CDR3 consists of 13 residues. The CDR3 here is CASRLGVSYEQYF. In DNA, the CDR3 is TGTGCCAGCAGGCTCGGTGTCTCCTACGAGCAGTACTTC.

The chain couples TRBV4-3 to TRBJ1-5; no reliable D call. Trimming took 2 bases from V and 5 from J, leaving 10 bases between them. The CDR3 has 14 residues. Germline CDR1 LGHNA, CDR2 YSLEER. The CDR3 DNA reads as TGCGCCAGCAGCCAATCGACATCCTATCAGCCCCAGCATTTT. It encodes CASSQSTSYQPQHF.

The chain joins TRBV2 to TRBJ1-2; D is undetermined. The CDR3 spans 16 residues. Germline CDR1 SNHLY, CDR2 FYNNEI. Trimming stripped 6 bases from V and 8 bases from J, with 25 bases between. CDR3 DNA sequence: TGTGCCAGCAGAACGAACGGAGGACTCCCGGGCGGAGGCTACACCTTC. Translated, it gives CASRTNGGLPGGGYTF.

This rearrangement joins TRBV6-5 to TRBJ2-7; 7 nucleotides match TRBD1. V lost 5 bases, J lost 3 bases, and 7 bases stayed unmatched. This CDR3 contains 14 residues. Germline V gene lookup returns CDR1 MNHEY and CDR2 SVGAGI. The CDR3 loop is CASSARQGNYEQYF. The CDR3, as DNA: TGTGCCAGCAGTGCCAGACAGGGTAACTACGAGCAGTACTTC.

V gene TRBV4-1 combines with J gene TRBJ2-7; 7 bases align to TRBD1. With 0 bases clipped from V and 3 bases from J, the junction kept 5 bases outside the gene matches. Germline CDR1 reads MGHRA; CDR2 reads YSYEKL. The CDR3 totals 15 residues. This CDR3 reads CASSQDRDRYYEQYF. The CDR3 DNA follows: TGCGCCAGCAGCCAAGACCGGGACAGATACTACGAGCAGTACTTC.

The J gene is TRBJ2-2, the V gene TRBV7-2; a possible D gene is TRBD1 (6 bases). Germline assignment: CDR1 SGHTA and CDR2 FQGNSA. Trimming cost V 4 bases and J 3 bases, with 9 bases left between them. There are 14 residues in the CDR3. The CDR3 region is CASSSRTDTGELFF. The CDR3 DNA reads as TGTGCCAGCAGCTCGAGGACAGACACCGGGGAGCTGTTTTTT. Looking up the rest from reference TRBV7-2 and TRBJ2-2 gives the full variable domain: GAGVSQSPSNKVTEKGKDVELRCDPISGHTALYWYRQSLGQGLEFLIYFQGNSAPDKSGLPSDRFSAERTGGSVSTLTIQRTQQEDSAVYLCASSSRTDTGELFFGEGSRLTVL.

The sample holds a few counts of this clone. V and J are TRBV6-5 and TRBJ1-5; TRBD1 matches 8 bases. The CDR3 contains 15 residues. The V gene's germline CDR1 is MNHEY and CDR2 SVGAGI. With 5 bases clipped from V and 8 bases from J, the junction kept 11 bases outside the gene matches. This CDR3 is CASSPAPDRAEPQHF. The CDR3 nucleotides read TGTGCCAGCAGTCCTGCACCGGACAGGGCTGAGCCCCAGCATTTT.

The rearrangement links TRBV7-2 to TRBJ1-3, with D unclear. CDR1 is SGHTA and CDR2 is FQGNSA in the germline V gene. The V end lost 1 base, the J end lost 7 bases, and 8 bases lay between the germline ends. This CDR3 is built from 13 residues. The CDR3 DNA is TGTGCCAGCAGCTTAGGTCAGGTCAACACCATATATTTT. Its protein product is CASSLGQVNTIYF.

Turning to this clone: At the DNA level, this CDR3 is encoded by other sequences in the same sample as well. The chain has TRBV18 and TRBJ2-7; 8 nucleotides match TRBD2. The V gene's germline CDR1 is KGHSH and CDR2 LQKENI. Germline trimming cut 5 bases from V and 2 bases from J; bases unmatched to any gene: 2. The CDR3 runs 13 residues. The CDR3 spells CASSSGLAYEQYF. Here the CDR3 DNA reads TGTGCCAGCTCATCGGGACTAGCCTACGAGCAGTACTTC.

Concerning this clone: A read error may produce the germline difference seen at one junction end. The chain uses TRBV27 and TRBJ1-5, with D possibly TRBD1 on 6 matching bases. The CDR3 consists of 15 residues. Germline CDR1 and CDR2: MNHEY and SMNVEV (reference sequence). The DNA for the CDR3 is TGTACCAGCGGTCTCGGGACACCAAGCAATCAGCCCCAGCATTTT. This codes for CTSGLGTPSNQPQHF.

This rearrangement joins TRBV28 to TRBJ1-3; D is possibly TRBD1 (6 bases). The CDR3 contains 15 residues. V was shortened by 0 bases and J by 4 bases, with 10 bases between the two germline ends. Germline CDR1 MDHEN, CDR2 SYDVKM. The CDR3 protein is CASSLWDSAGNTIYF. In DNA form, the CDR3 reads TGTGCCAGCAGTTTATGGGACAGTGCGGGAAACACCATATATTTT.

The CDR3: CASHTIDTQYF. CDR3 nucleotide sequence: TGTGCCAGCCACACGATAGATACGCAGTATTTT. The chain combines TRBV7-9 with TRBJ2-3; no clear D gene. V lost 8 bases and J 5 bases, leaving 8 bases between the germline ends. The CDR3 extends over 11 amino acids. Germline V gene data show CDR1 as SEHNR and CDR2 as FQNEAQ (reference sequence).

CDR3 nucleotides: TGTGCCAGCAGTTTGCGTCGTGTTGAAAAACTGTTTTTT. As protein: CASSLRRVEKLFF. V and J are TRBV27 and TRBJ1-4; no firm D call. Germline V gene sequence: CDR1 MNHEY, CDR2 SMNVEV (reference sequence). The CDR3 extends over 13 amino acids. The ends were cut back, 3 bases at V and 7 bases at J, with 9 bases in the middle.

The DNA of the CDR3 is TGTGCCAGTACTTCCGGAAACACCATATATTTT. It specifies CASTSGNTIYF. The chain uses TRBV28 and TRBJ1-3; D is unclear. The length of the CDR3 is 11 residues. The ends were cut back, 9 bases at V and 4 bases at J, with 7 bases in the middle. Germline values: CDR1 MDHEN, CDR2 SYDVKM.

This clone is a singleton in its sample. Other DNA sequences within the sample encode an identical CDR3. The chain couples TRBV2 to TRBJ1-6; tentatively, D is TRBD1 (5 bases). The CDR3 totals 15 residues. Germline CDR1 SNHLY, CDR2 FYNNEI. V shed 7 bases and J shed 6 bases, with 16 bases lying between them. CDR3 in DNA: TGTGCCAGCAATCAGGGTAGGGGAAGTAATTCACCCCTCCACTTT. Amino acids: CASNQGRGSNSPLHF.

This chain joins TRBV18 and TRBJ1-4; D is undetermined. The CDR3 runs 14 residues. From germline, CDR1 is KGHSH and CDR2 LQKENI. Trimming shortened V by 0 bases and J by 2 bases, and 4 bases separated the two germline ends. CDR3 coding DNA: TGTGCCAGCTCACCACCCATGACTAATGAAAAACTGTTTTTT. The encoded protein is CASSPPMTNEKLFF. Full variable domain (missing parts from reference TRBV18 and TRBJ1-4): NAGVMQNPRHLVRRRGQEARLRCSPMKGHSHVYWYRQLPEEGLKFMVYLQKENIIDESGMPKERFSAEFPKEGPSILRIQQVVRGDSAAYFCASSPPMTNEKLFFGSGTQLSVL.

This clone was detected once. In DNA form, the CDR3 reads TGTGCCACCGGCACGGACCGGAGGGACACTGAAGCTTTCTTT. It encodes CATGTDRRDTEAFF. V usage is TRBV18 and J usage is TRBJ1-1, with D hard to call. The ends were cut back, 10 bases at V and 3 bases at J, with 18 bases in the middle. Germline assignment: CDR1 KGHSH and CDR2 LQKENI. This CDR3 has 14 residues.

The chain's CDR3 is CASSIAGQPSPGQFF. The CDR3 coding sequence is TGTGCCAGTAGTATAGCGGGACAGCCGTCGCCGGGGCAGTTCTTC. V and J are TRBV19 and TRBJ2-1; 7 positions match TRBD1. The trim removed 1 base at V and 12 bases at J, leaving 12 bases unmatched. Per germline, CDR1 LNHDA and CDR2 SQIVND (reference sequence). The CDR3 spans 15 residues.